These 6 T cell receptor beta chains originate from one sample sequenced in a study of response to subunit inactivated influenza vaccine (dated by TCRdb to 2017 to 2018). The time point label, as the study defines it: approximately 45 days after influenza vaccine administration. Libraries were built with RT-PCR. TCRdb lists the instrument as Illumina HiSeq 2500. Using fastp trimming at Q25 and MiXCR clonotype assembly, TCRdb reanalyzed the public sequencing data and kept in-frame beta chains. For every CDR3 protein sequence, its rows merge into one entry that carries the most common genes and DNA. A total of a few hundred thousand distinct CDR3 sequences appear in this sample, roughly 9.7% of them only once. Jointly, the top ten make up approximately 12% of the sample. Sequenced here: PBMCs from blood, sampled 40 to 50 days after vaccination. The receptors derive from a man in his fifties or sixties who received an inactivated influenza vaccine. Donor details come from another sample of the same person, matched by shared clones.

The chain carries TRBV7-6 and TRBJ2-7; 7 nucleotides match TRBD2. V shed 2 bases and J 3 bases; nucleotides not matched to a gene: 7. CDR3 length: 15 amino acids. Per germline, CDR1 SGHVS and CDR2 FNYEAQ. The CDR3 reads CASSLLLADIYEQYF. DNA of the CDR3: TGTGCCAGCAGCTTACTCCTAGCGGATATCTACGAGCAGTACTTC.

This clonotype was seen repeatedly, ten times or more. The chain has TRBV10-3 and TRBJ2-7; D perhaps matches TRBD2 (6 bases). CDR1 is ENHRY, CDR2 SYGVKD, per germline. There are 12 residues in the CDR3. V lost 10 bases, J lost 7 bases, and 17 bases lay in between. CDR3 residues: CATSSGVREQYF. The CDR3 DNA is TGTGCCACAAGTTCGGGGGTCCGGGAGCAGTACTTC.

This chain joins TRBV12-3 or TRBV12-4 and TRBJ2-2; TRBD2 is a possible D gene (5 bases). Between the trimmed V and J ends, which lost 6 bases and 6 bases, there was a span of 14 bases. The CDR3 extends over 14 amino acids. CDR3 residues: CASRWRSASGELFF. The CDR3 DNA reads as TGTGCCAGCAGATGGAGGAGTGCGTCCGGGGAGCTGTTTTTT.

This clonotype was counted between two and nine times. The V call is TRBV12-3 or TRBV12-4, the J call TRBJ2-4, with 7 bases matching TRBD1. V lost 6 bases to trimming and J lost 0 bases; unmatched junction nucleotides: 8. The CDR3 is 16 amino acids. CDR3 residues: CASSPTGDLAKNIQYF. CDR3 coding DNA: TGTGCCAGCAGCCCAACAGGGGATCTAGCCAAAAACATTCAGTACTTC.

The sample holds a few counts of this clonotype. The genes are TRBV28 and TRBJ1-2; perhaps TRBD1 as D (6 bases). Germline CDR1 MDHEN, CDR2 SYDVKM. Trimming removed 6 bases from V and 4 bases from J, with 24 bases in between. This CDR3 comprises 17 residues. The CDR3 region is CASSPPGRAGVTYGYTF. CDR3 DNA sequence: TGTGCCAGCAGCCCGCCGGGCAGGGCAGGGGTAACCTATGGCTACACCTTC.

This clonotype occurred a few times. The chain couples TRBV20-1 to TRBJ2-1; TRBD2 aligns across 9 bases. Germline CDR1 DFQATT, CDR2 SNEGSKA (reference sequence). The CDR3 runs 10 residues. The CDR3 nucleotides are TGCAGGACTAGCGGAGGGGAGCAGTTCTTC. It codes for CRTSGGEQFF.